A selection of T cell receptor beta chains follows, all from one sample in a study of cytomegalovirus exposure and HLA in healthy donors. Here immunoSEQ multiplex PCR was the method, and the copy in TCRdb shows in-frame clones only, minus some. The data contain roughly 190,000 clones, about four fifths of them singletons. Material: PBMCs. These receptors were collected from a man between 18 and 35 years old in good health and CMV-seronegative. The CDR3 runs from the conserved cysteine through the conserved F or W. The order of the fields is D gene, J gene, V gene, clone size, CDR3 protein, CDR3 DNA. The D gene is left open where the match is weak. Expanded clones get a size class; other rows say once, few or many, or leave the size out.

-,TRBJ2-7,TRBV5-4,-,CASSFRASYEQYF,TGTGCCAGCAGCTTCAGGGCCTCCTACGAGCAGTACTTC
TRBD1,TRBJ1-1,TRBV7-9,once,CASSPPGTGITEAFF,TGTGCCAGCAGCCCCCCCGGGACAGGGATCACTGAAGCTTTCTTT
TRBD2,TRBJ2-1,TRBV7-3,-,CASTKTSGISYNEQFF,TGTGCCAGCACAAAGACTAGCGGGATTTCCTACAATGAGCAGTTCTTC
-,TRBJ2-5,TRBV7-2,-,CASSPNLAAPVQETQYF,TGTGCCAGCAGCCCCAACCTGGCGGCGCCGGTACAAGAGACCCAGTACTTC
-,TRBJ1-5,TRBV7-9,-,CASSPGTSQGQPQHF,TGTGCCAGCAGCCCCGGGACATCGCAGGGTCAGCCCCAGCATTTT
TRBD1,TRBJ2-4,TRBV19,-,CASSIGGDRVRVNIQYF,TGTGCCAGTAGTATTGGGGGGGACAGGGTACGCGTAAACATTCAGTACTTC
-,TRBJ1-1,TRBV28,-,CASSLRVGRTEAFF,TGTGCCAGCAGTTTAAGGGTGGGGAGAACTGAAGCTTTCTTT
-,TRBJ1-5,TRBV15,-,CATSRQMTASNQPQHF,TGTGCCACCAGCAGACAGATGACAGCTAGCAATCAGCCCCAGCATTTT
TRBD2,TRBJ2-1,TRBV7-3,-,CASSLPVGTSGRRSSYNEQFF,TGTGCCAGCAGCTTACCGGTCGGGACTAGCGGGAGGAGGAGCTCCTACAATGAGCAGTTCTTC
-,TRBJ2-1,TRBV9,-,CASSVAPSRNEQFF,TGTGCCAGCAGCGTAGCTCCTAGCCGAAATGAGCAGTTCTTC
TRBD2,TRBJ2-3,TRBV19,-,CASSIPRLAGSTDTQYF,TGTGCCAGTAGTATACCCCGACTAGCGGGAAGCACAGATACGCAGTATTTT
-,TRBJ2-1,TRBV11-2,-,CASSLEGFSYNEQFF,TGTGCCAGCAGCCTCGAGGGTTTCTCCTACAATGAGCAGTTCTTC
TRBD2,TRBJ2-7,TRBV9,-,CASSPRTSGSIYEQYF,TGTGCCAGCAGTCCTCGGACTAGCGGGAGTATATACGAGCAGTACTTC
-,TRBJ1-2,TRBV19,-,CASSVTGPYGYTF,TGTGCCAGTAGTGTAACAGGGCCCTATGGCTACACCTTC
-,TRBJ1-1,TRBV19,-,CASSINTRDTEAFF,TGTGCCAGTAGTATCAACACTCGGGACACTGAAGCTTTCTTT
-,TRBJ1-1,TRBV6-5,-,CASSYGSDTEAFF,TGTGCCAGCAGTTACGGGAGTGACACTGAAGCTTTCTTT
TRBD1,TRBJ2-1,TRBV7-9,-,CASSLIGTGGSEQFF,TGTGCCAGCAGCTTAATCGGGACAGGGGGTAGTGAGCAGTTCTTC
-,TRBJ2-7,TRBV7-9,few,CASSLKSPRFDEQYF,TGTGCCAGCAGCTTAAAAAGTCCACGGTTCGACGAGCAGTACTTC
TRBD1,TRBJ1-4,TRBV5-1,-,CASSRDRVNEKLFF,TGCGCCAGCAGCCGGGACAGGGTTAATGAAAAACTGTTTTTT
TRBD1,TRBJ1-2,TRBV2,-,CASNRDSNYGYTF,TGTGCCAGCAATAGGGACAGCAACTATGGCTACACCTTC
TRBD1,TRBJ1-2,TRBV25-1,-,CASSPMDREKNGYTF,TGTGCCAGCAGTCCCATGGACAGGGAGAAGAATGGCTACACCTTC
TRBD1,TRBJ1-1,TRBV7-8,-,CASSLRTGHTEAFF,TGTGCCAGCAGCTTACGGACAGGGCACACTGAAGCTTTCTTT
TRBD2,TRBJ2-7,TRBV28,-,CASRLGGESSYEQYF,TGTGCCAGCAGGCTCGGGGGGGAGAGCTCCTACGAGCAGTACTTC
TRBD2,TRBJ2-3,TRBV7-6,-,CASSSGLAGGTDTQYF,TGTGCCAGCAGCTCGGGACTAGCGGGGGGCACAGATACGCAGTATTTT
-,TRBJ1-2,TRBV15,once,CATSRAIGREVGYTF,TGTGCCACCAGCAGAGCGATTGGGAGGGAGGTTGGCTACACCTTC
-,TRBJ2-5,TRBV5-1,-,CASSLAQTSKEETQYF,TGCGCCAGCAGCTTGGCACAGACATCCAAAGAAGAGACCCAGTACTTC
TRBD1,TRBJ2-7,TRBV5-1,-,CASSLEGQAQDEQYF,TGCGCCAGCAGCTTGGAGGGACAGGCTCAGGATGAGCAGTACTTC
TRBD2,TRBJ2-7,TRBV29-1,-,CSVGTSGYEQYF,TGCAGCGTAGGGACTAGCGGGTACGAGCAGTACTTC
-,TRBJ2-7,TRBV19,-,CATNSGNTYEQYF,TGTGCCACTAATAGCGGTAACACCTACGAGCAGTACTTC
TRBD2,TRBJ2-3,TRBV2,-,CASTPWAGGSDTQYF,TGTGCCAGCACCCCTTGGGCGGGGGGGTCAGATACGCAGTATTTT
TRBD1,TRBJ2-7,TRBV5-4,-,CASSLVGQGRREQYF,TGTGCCAGCAGCTTGGTAGGACAGGGGCGGAGAGAGCAGTACTTC
-,TRBJ2-1,TRBV27,-,CASSLWSGNEQFF,TGTGCCAGCAGTTTATGGTCCGGCAATGAGCAGTTCTTC
TRBD1,TRBJ1-3,TRBV6-5,-,CASSYYRDSGNTIYF,TGTGCCAGCAGTTACTACCGGGACAGTGGAAACACCATATATTTT
TRBD1,TRBJ2-7,TRBV19,-,CASSIVAGGRSYEQYF,TGTGCCAGTAGTATAGTGGCAGGGGGCCGCTCCTACGAGCAGTACTTC
-,TRBJ2-4,TRBV5-4,-,CASSLDKGFSKNIQYF,TGTGCCAGCAGCTTGGATAAGGGGTTTTCCAAAAACATTCAGTACTTC
-,TRBJ2-1,TRBV27,-,CASSSLSRYYEQFF,TGTGCCAGCAGTTCACTATCCAGATACTATGAGCAGTTCTTC
TRBD1,TRBJ1-3,TRBV27,-,CASRPQGASGNTIYF,TGTGCCAGCAGGCCACAGGGGGCCTCGGGAAACACCATATATTTT
-,TRBJ2-1,TRBV6-1,-,CASSDSASYNEQFF,TGTGCCAGCAGTGATAGTGCCTCCTACAATGAGCAGTTCTTC